This T cell receptor beta chain was sequenced for a study of T cell responses to AZD1222 COVID-19 vaccine (dated by TCRdb to the early 2020s). As for the study more broadly: AZD1222 recipients given second doses at about 4 weeks or at about 12 weeks were pooled, since spike-specific TCR depth and breadth were not found to differ between the two schedules. TCR sequencing covered roughly 230 trial participants: about 210 given two doses of AZD1222 and 26 given two doses of MenACWY control vaccine. Trial participants were enrolled by age into 18-55, 56-69 and 70-plus year subgroups, with roughly 150, 30 and 60 TCR-sequenced participants respectively.

About this clone: Its antigen target is currently unknown. No base quality values were provided; no much bigger clone lies one nucleotide off.

Overall results and qualifications from the work: Most participants were white British and females outnumbered males, and the authors suggested that clonal diversity may have been underestimated. Epitopes outside the regions mutated in the B.1.351 and B.1.1.7 variants were reportedly recognized by nearly half of the unique spike-specific TCRs. Because no samples from the day 14 peak response were available, repertoires could be characterized only after the peak T cell response. Conclusions about previously exposed vaccinees are limited because only six or seven AZD1222 recipients were SARS-CoV-2 seropositive at baseline. A significant rise in spike-specific TCR breadth and depth was observed after two AZD1222 doses relative to day 0 and relative to MenACWY recipients. The 56-69-year group was small, and its depth increase did not reach significance, likely because of low power. CD4 TCRs associated with the vaccine covered the entire spike protein, and the dominant responses were in regions 160-218 and 743-854.

The time point label on this specimen signifies: baseline before first vaccination. Vaccinee samples were obtained from the UK trials COV001 and COV002, which included a single-blind randomized controlled phase 2/3 trial of AZD1222 (ChAdOx1 nCoV-19) in healthy adults. For TCRbeta chain sequencing, PBMC samples were collected from trial participants at day 0 and at day 28 after the second dose. Trimming at the junction amounts to 0 bases on V and 1 base on J, and the germline ends lie 10 bases apart. Via the germline V gene (reference sequence), CDR1 is MNHNY and CDR2 SVGAGI. The CDR3 contains 15 residues, cysteine and phenylalanine counted. The CDR3 DNA has 45 bases and is translated from base 1. The CDR3 regions of human TCRbeta chains were subjected to immunosequencing. As for the original processing: TCRs in the repertoires were matched against a reference library of SARS-CoV-2-specific TCRs that had been generated with the MIRA antigen-specificity platform. Breadth was defined as the fraction of unique TCRs that were SARS-CoV-2-associated, and depth was defined as the fraction of total T cells that were SARS-CoV-2-associated. Using the MIRA data, each spike-specific TCR was mapped to the spike region that the TCR reacts to and placed in a CD4 or CD8 class. Log10-transformed breadth and depth values were compared by one-way ANOVA with Sidak's multiple comparisons tests. TCRdb obtained this table from immuneACCESS and retained in-frame rearrangements with V and J assigned. These tables miss some clones; where compared with another copy, unresolved V genes account for less than half of the shortfall, and the remainder is unexplained. V and J calls and clone size are as listed in that table; D and trimming were resolved from the DNA. The sample yields 250,000 or so clones; 85% to 95% were counted once. The top ten clonotypes cover roughly 0.51% of the sample.

The receptor's source is an adult in good health. The receptor chain draws on TRBV6-6 and TRBJ2-7, with the D gene uncertain. The sequences come from peripheral blood, collected on day 0 of AZD1222 vaccination. The CDR3 region has the sequence CASSYSQRSSYEQYF. The nucleotides are TGTGCCAGCAGTTACTCGCAGAGGTCTTCCTACGAGCAGTACTTC.